Presented here are 8 T cell receptor beta chains from one specimen sequenced in a study of cytomegalovirus exposure and HLA in healthy donors. The PCR made use of 60 Vbeta and 13 Jbeta primers. Profiled with immunoSEQ multiplex PCR; TCRdb holds only in-frame clones, not every one. The sample consists of 150,000 to 200,000 clones, 82% of them appearing once. Input material: PBMCs. Every receptor here comes from a man aged 40-49 years in good health and CMV-seronegative.

With regard to this clone: The same CDR3 arises from other DNA sequences in this sample as well. The gene calls are TRBV18 and TRBJ2-2, with 9 nucleotides matching TRBD1. CDR1 is KGHSH, CDR2 LQKENI, per germline. Trimming took 6 bases from V and 1 from J; bases not matched to a gene: 6. The length of the CDR3 is 16 residues. The CDR3 sequence is CASSLQGQGNTGELFF. CDR3 sequence (DNA): TGTGCCAGCTCGCTCCAGGGACAGGGGAACACCGGGGAGCTGTTTTTT.

V usage is TRBV5-5 and J usage is TRBJ1-5; no clear D. Germline CDR1 and CDR2: SGHKS and YYEKEE (reference sequence). Trimming removed 0 bases at V and 0 bases at J, with 7 bases between. The length of the CDR3 is 15 residues. CDR3 in DNA: TGTGCCAGCAGCTTGGTACAGAGTAGCAATCAGCCCCAGCATTTT. As protein: CASSLVQSSNQPQHF.

This chain connects TRBV4-2 to TRBJ2-5; possibly TRBD2 for D (5 bases). The CDR3 runs 14 residues. Germline CDR1 is LGHNA and CDR2 is YNFKEQ. V was trimmed by 4 bases and J by 3 bases, leaving 12 bases between them. The CDR3 nucleotides are TGTGCCAGCAGCCCCGGACTCCAGAAAGAGACCCAGTACTTC. Its protein is CASSPGLQKETQYF.

The rearrangement uses TRBV2 and TRBJ2-7, with 7 nucleotides matching TRBD1. Germline CDR1 reads SNHLY; CDR2 reads FYNNEI. Trimming took 5 bases from V and 0 from J; bases not matched to a gene: 4. CDR3 length equals 14 residues. The CDR3 DNA sequence: TGTGCCAGCAGTCAGACAGGGACCTCCTACGAGCAGTACTTC. This encodes CASSQTGTSYEQYF.

The chain uses TRBV6-5 and TRBJ2-5; possible D gene TRBD1, 6 bases. Looked up from germline, CDR1 is MNHEY and CDR2 is SVGAGI. V was pared by 4 bases and J by 5 bases, with 17 bases between. The CDR3 covers 15 residues. CDR3 loop: CASSSHRVEVETQYF. CDR3 coding DNA: TGTGCCAGCAGTTCCCACAGGGTAGAGGTGGAGACCCAGTACTTC.

The chain joins TRBV27 to TRBJ2-3; 8 nucleotides match TRBD2. V lost 5 bases and J lost 4; bases outside the gene matches: 11. The CDR3 extends over 16 amino acids. Germline V gives CDR1 MNHEY, CDR2 SMNVEV (reference sequence). CDR3 bases: TGTGCCAGCAGTACCGGTTCGGGGGGGTTTCCAGATACGCAGTATTTT. Encoded protein: CASSTGSGGFPDTQYF.

The V gene is TRBV7-9, the J gene TRBJ1-5, with TRBD1 matching over 7 bases. The CDR3 is 12 amino acids. Germline V gene data show CDR1 as SEHNR and CDR2 as FQNEAQ (reference sequence). V lost 4 bases to trimming and J lost 11 bases; unmatched junction nucleotides: 5. The CDR3 sequence is CASSSGGWTQHF. The DNA for the CDR3 is TGTGCCAGCAGCTCAGGGGGGTGGACCCAGCATTTT.

The chain links TRBV4-3 to TRBJ2-2, with 9 bases identical to TRBD2. The CDR3 is 16 amino acids. V was clipped by 3 bases and J by 3 bases; unmatched bases: 5. Germline V CDR1 and CDR2: LGHNA, YSLEER. The CDR3 loop reads CASSQGSGGYTGELFF. The CDR3 DNA reads TGCGCCAGCAGCCAGGGGAGCGGGGGGTACACCGGGGAGCTGTTTTTT.